This T cell receptor beta chain was recorded in a study of shared clonotypes between healthy human individuals. Generated by immunoSEQ multiplex PCR, the TCRdb table keeps only in-frame clones and is missing some. The table lists 500,000 or so clones, 90% to 97% of them singletons. Concerning this clone itself: The antigen is unknown.

Study-level findings and limits: Larger estimated richness was generally seen in naive subsets than in memory subsets. For naive CD4 cells, around 5% of clonotypes were shared across a handful of donors.

Germline V lookup: CDR1 MNHNS, CDR2 SASEGT. The CDR3 extends over 13 amino acids. V was trimmed by 4 bases and J by 3 bases, leaving 10 bases between them. The TCR was taken from a woman in her thirties in good health. The chain couples TRBV6-1 to TRBJ2-7, with TRBD2 as a possible D gene (5 bases). The sample taken for sequencing was naive CD4+ T cells sorted from blood. Regarding subset: CD45RA+ positively selected. In DNA, the CDR3 is TGTGCCAGCAGTGGCGGGCCAGACTACGAGCAGTACTTC. It is translated as CASSGGPDYEQYF.